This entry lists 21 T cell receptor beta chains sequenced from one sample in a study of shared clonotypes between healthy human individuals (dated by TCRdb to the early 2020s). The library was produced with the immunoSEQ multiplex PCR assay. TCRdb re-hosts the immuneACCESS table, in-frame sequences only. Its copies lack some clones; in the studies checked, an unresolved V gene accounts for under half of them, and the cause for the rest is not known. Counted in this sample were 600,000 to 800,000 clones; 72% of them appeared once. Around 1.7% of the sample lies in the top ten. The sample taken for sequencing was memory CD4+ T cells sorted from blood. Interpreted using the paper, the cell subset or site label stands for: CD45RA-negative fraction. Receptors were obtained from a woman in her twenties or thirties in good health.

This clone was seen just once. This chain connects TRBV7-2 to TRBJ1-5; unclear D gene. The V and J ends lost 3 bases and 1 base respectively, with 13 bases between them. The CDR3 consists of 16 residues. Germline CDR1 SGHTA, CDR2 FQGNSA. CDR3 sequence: CASSFKGIGSNQPQHF. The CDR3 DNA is TGTGCCAGCAGCTTTAAAGGGATTGGGAGCAATCAGCCCCAGCATTTT.

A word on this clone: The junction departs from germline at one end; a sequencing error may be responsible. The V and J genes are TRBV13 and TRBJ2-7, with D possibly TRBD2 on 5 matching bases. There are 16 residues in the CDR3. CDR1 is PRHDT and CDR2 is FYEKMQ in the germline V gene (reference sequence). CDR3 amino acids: CASSQVEVVDLYEQYF. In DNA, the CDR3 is TGCGCCAGCAGCCAAGTGGAGGTTGTAGACCTCTACGAGCAGTACTTC.

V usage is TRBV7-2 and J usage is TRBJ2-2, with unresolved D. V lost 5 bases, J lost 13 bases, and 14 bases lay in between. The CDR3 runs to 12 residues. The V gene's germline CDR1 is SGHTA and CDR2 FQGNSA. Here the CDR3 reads CASSEGPRRLFF. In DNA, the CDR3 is TGTGCCAGCAGCGAAGGCCCACGTAGGCTGTTTTTT.

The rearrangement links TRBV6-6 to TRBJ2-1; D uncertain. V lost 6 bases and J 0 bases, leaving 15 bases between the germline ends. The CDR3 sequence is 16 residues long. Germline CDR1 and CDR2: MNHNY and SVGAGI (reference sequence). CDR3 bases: TGTGCCAGCAGCCCCACGACTGTGAGCTCCTACAATGAGCAGTTCTTC. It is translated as CASSPTTVSSYNEQFF.

The CDR3 region is CASSLVGKGEKLFF. The DNA for the CDR3 is TGTGCCAGCAGCTTGGTAGGAAAGGGAGAAAAACTGTTTTTT. V and J are TRBV5-8 and TRBJ1-4, with D unclear. The CDR3 spans 14 residues. V shed 0 bases and J shed 8 bases, with 11 bases lying between them. The germline V gene has CDR1 SGHTS and CDR2 YDEGEE.

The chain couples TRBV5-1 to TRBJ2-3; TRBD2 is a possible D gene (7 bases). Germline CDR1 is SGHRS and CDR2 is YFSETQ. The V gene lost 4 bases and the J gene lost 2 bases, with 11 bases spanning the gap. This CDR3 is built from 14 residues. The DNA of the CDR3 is TGCGCCAGCAGCCCGGGGGGCCCCACAGATACGCAGTATTTT. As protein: CASSPGGPTDTQYF.

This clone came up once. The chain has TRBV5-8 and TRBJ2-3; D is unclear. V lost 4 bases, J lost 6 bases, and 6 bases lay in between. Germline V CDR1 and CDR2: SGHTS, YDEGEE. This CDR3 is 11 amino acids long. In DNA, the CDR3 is TGTGCCAGCAGCGTTGGGGATACGCAGTATTTT. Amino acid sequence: CASSVGDTQYF.

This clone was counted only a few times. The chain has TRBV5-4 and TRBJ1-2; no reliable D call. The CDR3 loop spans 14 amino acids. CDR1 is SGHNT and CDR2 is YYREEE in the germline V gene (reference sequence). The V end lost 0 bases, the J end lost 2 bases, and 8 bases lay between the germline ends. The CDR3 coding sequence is TGTGCCAGCAGCTTGGATCCGGTCAACTATGGCTACACCTTC. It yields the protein CASSLDPVNYGYTF.

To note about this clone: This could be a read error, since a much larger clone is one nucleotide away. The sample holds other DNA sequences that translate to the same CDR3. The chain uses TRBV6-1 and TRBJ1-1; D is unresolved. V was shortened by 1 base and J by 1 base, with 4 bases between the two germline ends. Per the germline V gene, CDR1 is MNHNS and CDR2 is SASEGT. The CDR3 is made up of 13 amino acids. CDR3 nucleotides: TGTGCCAGCAGTGAAGGGAGGAACACTGAAGCTTTCTTT. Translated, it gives CASSEGRNTEAFF.

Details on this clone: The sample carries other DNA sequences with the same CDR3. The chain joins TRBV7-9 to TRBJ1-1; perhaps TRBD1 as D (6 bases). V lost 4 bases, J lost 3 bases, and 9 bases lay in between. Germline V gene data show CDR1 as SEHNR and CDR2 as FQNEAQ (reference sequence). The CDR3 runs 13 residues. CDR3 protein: CASSSGVDTEAFF. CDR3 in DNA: TGTGCCAGCAGCTCAGGGGTGGACACTGAAGCTTTCTTT.

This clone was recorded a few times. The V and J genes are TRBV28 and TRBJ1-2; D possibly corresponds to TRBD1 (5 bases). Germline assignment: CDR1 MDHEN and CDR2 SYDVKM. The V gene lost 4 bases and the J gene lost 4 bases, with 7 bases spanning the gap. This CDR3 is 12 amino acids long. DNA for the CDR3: TGTGCCAGCAGTTGGGGGATCTATGGCTACACCTTC. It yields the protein CASSWGIYGYTF.

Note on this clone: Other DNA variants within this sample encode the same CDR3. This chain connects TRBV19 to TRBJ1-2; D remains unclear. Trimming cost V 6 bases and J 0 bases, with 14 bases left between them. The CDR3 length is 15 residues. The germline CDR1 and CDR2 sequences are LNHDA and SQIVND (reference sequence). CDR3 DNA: TGTGCCAGTAGCACATTAACGACCGCTAACTATGGCTACACCTTC. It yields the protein CASSTLTTANYGYTF.

The CDR3 bases are TGTGCCAGCAGCCCGATGACGAGCAGTAGTGAGCAGTTCTTC. Its protein product is CASSPMTSSSEQFF. The V call is TRBV7-2, the J call TRBJ2-1, with no clear D. V was shortened by 5 bases and J by 9 bases, with 17 bases between the two germline ends. The CDR3 loop spans 14 amino acids. Germline V gene sequence: CDR1 SGHTA, CDR2 FQGNSA.

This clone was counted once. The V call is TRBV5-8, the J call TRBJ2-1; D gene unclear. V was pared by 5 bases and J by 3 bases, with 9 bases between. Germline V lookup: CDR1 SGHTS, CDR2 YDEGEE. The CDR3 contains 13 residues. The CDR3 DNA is TGTGCCAGCAGACCAGGTTACTACAATGAGCAGTTCTTC. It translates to CASRPGYYNEQFF.

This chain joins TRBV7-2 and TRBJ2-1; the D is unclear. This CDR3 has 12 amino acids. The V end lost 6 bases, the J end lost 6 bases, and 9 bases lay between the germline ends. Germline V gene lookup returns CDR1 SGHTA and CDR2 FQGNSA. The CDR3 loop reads CASSGQGNEQFF. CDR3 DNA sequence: TGTGCCAGCAGTGGGCAAGGCAATGAGCAGTTCTTC.

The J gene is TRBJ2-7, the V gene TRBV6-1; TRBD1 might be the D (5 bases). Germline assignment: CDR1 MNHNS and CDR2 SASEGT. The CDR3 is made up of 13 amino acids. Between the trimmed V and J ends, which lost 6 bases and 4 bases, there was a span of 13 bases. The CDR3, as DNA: TGTGCCAGCAGCCAGGGTGTAAATTACGAGCAGTACTTC. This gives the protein CASSQGVNYEQYF.

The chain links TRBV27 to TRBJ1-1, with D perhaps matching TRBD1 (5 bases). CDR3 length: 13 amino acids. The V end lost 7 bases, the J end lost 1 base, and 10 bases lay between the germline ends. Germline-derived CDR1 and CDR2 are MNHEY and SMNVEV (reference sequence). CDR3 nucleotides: TGTGCCAGCAAAAAGGGGACGAACACTGAAGCTTTCTTT. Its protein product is CASKKGTNTEAFF.

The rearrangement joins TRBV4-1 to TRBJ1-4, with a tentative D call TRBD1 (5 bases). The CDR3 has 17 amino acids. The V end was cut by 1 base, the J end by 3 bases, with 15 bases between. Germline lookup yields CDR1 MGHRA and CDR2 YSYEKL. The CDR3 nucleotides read TGCGCCAGCAGCCAAGGGAACTGGGGGGGTTCTAATGAAAAACTGTTTTTT. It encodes CASSQGNWGGSNEKLFF.

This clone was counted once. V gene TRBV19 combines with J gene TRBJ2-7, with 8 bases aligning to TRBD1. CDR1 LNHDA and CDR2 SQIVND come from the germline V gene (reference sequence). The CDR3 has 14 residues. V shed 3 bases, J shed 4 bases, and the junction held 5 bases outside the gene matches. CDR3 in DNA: TGTGCCAGTAGTATTCGGGGACAGGCTTACGAGCAGTACTTC. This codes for CASSIRGQAYEQYF.

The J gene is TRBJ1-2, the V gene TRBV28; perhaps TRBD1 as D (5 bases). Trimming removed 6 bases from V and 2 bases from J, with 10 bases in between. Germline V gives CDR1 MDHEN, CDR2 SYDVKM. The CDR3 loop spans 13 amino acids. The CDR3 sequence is CASSTTANYGYTF. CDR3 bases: TGTGCCAGCAGCACGACAGCGAACTATGGCTACACCTTC.

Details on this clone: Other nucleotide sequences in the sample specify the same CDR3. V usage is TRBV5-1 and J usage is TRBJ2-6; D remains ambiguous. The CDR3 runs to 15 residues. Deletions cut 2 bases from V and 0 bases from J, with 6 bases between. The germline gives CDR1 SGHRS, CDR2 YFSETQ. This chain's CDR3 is CASSLGASGANVLTF. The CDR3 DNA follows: TGCGCCAGCAGCTTAGGCGCCTCTGGGGCCAACGTCCTGACTTTC.